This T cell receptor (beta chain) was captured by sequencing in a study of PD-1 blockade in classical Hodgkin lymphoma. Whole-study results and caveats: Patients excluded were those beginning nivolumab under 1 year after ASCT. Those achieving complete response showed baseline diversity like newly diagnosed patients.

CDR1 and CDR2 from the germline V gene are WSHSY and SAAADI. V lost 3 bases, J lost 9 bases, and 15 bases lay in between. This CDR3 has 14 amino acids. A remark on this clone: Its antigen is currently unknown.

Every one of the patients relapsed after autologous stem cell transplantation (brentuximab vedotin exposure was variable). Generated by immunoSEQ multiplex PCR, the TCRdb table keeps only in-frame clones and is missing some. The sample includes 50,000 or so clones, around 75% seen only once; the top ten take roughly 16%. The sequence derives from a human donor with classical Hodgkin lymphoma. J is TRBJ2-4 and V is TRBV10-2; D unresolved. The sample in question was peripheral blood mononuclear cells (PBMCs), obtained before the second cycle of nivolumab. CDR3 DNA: TGCGCCAGCAGTGAAGTAGGGCAGGTGGGCATTCAGTACTTC. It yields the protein CASSEVGQVGIQYF.